This TCR beta chain was recorded in a study of early T cells in non-severe SARS-CoV-2 infection. This clonotype has just a few counts. Unique molecular identifiers (one per individual cDNA molecule) were attached. One entry per CDR3 protein results from TCRdb running MiXCR on the 5' RACE reads. The table records about 58,000 distinct CDR3 sequences, roughly 12% of them present only once. CDR1 is SEHNR, CDR2 FQNEAQ, per germline (reference sequence). V was pared by 5 bases and J by 0 bases, with 8 bases between. This CDR3 has 14 residues. The chain is built from TRBV7-9 and TRBJ2-1; D may match TRBD1 or TRBD2 (5 bases each). The clonotype originates from an adult who was a healthcare worker with PCR-confirmed SARS-CoV-2 infection or an uninfected control (not recorded which). The sequenced material came from whole blood. For the CDR3, the DNA is TGTGCCAGCAGCCCAGGGAGCTCCTACAATGAGCAGTTCTTC. This translates into CASSPGSSYNEQFF.